A selection of T cell receptor beta chains follows, all from one sample in a study of blood T cell repertoires in COVID-19. TCRdb's copy holds only in-frame clones and misses some; the assay was immunoSEQ multiplex PCR. The table has 270,000 or so clones, 75% to 95% seen once. Sequencing was performed on PBMCs or T cells enriched from blood (not recorded which). The receptors stem from a man between 35 and 55 years old who had been exposed to COVID-19. CDR3s include the opening cysteine and the closing phenylalanine or tryptophan. D genes are given only for firm matches. A clone size is listed for some rows: how often the clone was seen (once, few, many), or a class if it is expanded.

J,D,V,size,DNA,CDR3
TRBJ2-3,TRBD1,TRBV28,.,TGTGCCAGCAGTGTGGGACAGGGAAGCACAGATACGCAGTATTTT,CASSVGQGSTDTQYF
TRBJ1-3,.,TRBV28,once,TGTGCCAGCAGAATGCACGGGTCTGGAAACACCATATATTTT,CASRMHGSGNTIYF
TRBJ2-7,TRBD1,TRBV19,.,TGTGCCAGTAGGACGACCGGGACAGGGAACCCCCACGAGCAGTACTTC,CASRTTGTGNPHEQYF
TRBJ2-3,TRBD2,TRBV9,.,TGTGCCAGCAGCGTAGCAGGACTAGCAACAGATACGCAGTATTTT,CASSVAGLATDTQYF
TRBJ2-3,.,TRBV9,.,TGTGCCAGCAGCGTAGCACAGGGCACAGATACGCAGTATTTT,CASSVAQGTDTQYF
TRBJ2-1,.,TRBV7-2,.,TGTGCCAGCAGCCTTAGCTCCTACAATGAGCAGTTCTTC,CASSLSSYNEQFF
TRBJ2-2,.,TRBV7-3,once,TGTGCCAGCAGCTCGTCACTGGTTAACACCGGGGAGCTGTTTTTT,CASSSSLVNTGELFF
TRBJ2-5,.,TRBV6-1,.,TGTGCCAGCAGTGAAAGGAGGGAAGAGACCCAGTACTTC,CASSERREETQYF
TRBJ2-7,.,TRBV27,.,TGTGCCAGCAGTTTAGGGGCATCCTACTCCTACGAGCAGTACTTC,CASSLGASYSYEQYF
TRBJ2-6,.,TRBV19,.,TGTGCCAGTGAGATGTCTGGGGCCAACGTCCTGACTTTC,CASEMSGANVLTF
TRBJ2-1,.,TRBV6-5,.,TGTGCCAGCGTCTTGGGCGGGGGCGGCGATGAGCAGTTCTTC,CASVLGGGGDEQFF
TRBJ1-1,.,TRBV27,.,TGTGCCAGCAGTTTATCCCCCTCGGCAGGGTCAAACACTGAAGCTTTCTTT,CASSLSPSAGSNTEAFF
TRBJ2-5,.,TRBV28,.,TGTGCCAGCAGTTTAGGTCTGGGAGTAGGAGAGACCCAGTACTTC,CASSLGLGVGETQYF
TRBJ1-2,.,TRBV25-1,.,TGTGCCAGCAGCCAGGGGAACTATGGCTACACCTTC,CASSQGNYGYTF
TRBJ2-1,.,TRBV5-4,.,TGTGCCAGCAGCTTGGTGGCAGCGCTTAATGAGCAGTTCTTC,CASSLVAALNEQFF
TRBJ1-2,TRBD1,TRBV28,once,TGTGCCAGCAGTACACAGGGGGCAGGAGGCTACACCTTC,CASSTQGAGGYTF
TRBJ2-7,TRBD1,TRBV27,.,TGTGCCAGCAGTTCACAACAGGGGGCCTACGAGCAGTACTTC,CASSSQQGAYEQYF
TRBJ2-1,TRBD2,TRBV24-1,.,TGTGCCACCAGTGGCCTAGGGAGGGCAGGAGAGGATACCGATGAGCAGTTCTTC,CATSGLGRAGEDTDEQFF
TRBJ1-4,.,TRBV7-9,.,TGTGCCAGCAGCTTCCGGGACACGGCTAATGAAAAACTGTTTTTT,CASSFRDTANEKLFF
TRBJ1-2,TRBD1,TRBV9,.,TGTGCCAGCAGCCTCGGACAGGGAGAGTCGGGCGGCTACACCTTC,CASSLGQGESGGYTF
TRBJ1-2,TRBD1,TRBV30,.,TGTGCCTGGAGTGTCCGGGACAGGTCTTCTGAGGGCTACACCTTC,CAWSVRDRSSEGYTF
TRBJ1-2,.,TRBV7-3,.,TGTGCCAGCAGCCCCGGGCCGGAGGGCTATGGCTACACCTTC,CASSPGPEGYGYTF
TRBJ1-6,.,TRBV3-1/TRBV3-2,.,TGTGCCAGCAGCCACGGGGGGGCGAATTCACCCCTCCACTTT,CASSHGGANSPLHF
TRBJ1-2,TRBD1,TRBV12-3/TRBV12-4,.,TGTGCCAGCAGTAGACAGGGAATTGATGGCTACACCTTC,CASSRQGIDGYTF
TRBJ2-3,TRBD1,TRBV5-1,.,TGCGCCAGCAGCTTGAGGACAGGGTTTCAAGATACGCAGTATTTT,CASSLRTGFQDTQYF
TRBJ1-3,.,TRBV7-9,.,TGTGCCAGCAGCTGGGACACTTCCTCTGGAAACACCATATATTTT,CASSWDTSSGNTIYF
TRBJ2-1,.,TRBV28,.,TGTGCCAGCAGTTTATTGTCTCATGAGCAGTTCTTC,CASSLLSHEQFF
TRBJ2-1,TRBD2,TRBV24-1,.,TGTGCCACCAGTGATGGGCTAGCGGGACTCAATAATGAGCAGTTCTTC,CATSDGLAGLNNEQFF
TRBJ2-7,.,TRBV5-6,.,TGTGCCAGCAGCCGGGTGTCGCCATCCGAGCAGTACTTC,CASSRVSPSEQYF
TRBJ2-2,.,TRBV7-8,few,TGTGCCAGCAGCTTAGCCTGGAACACCGGGGAGCTGTTTTTT,CASSLAWNTGELFF
TRBJ1-1,TRBD1,TRBV12-3/TRBV12-4,few,TGTGCCAGCAGTTTTAGGGGGCTAAGTGAAGCTTTCTTT,CASSFRGLSEAFF
TRBJ1-2,TRBD1,TRBV19,.,TGTGCCACAGCGACCGACAGGGGACCAAACTATGGCTACACCTTC,CATATDRGPNYGYTF
TRBJ2-1,.,TRBV11-2,.,TGTGCCAGCAGCCTCCTAAATGAGCAGTTCTTC,CASSLLNEQFF
TRBJ2-2,TRBD1,TRBV28,.,TGTGCCAGCCGTCTGGCGAGACAGGGGGAGGGCGGGGAGCTGTTTTTT,CASRLARQGEGGELFF
TRBJ1-2,.,TRBV18,.,TGTGCCAGCTCACCAGAGGGTTATGGCTACACCTTC,CASSPEGYGYTF
TRBJ1-2,.,TRBV28,.,TGTGCCAGCAGTAACAGGGTCTATGGCTACACCTTC,CASSNRVYGYTF
TRBJ2-6,.,TRBV27,.,TGTGCCAGCAATCGGGGGTATGGGGCCAACGTCCTGACTTTC,CASNRGYGANVLTF
TRBJ2-5,.,TRBV11-3,.,TGTGCCAGCAGCACGCGGGGTCAAGAGACCCAGTACTTC,CASSTRGQETQYF
TRBJ2-2,.,TRBV5-1,.,TGCGCCAGCAGCAGTGGGAGCACCGGGGAGCTGTTTTTT,CASSSGSTGELFF
TRBJ2-7,TRBD2,TRBV5-1,.,TGCGCCAGCAGCTTGGAGGCTAGCGGGGGCTACGAGCAGTACTTC,CASSLEASGGYEQYF
TRBJ1-6,.,TRBV9,.,TGTGCCAGCAGCACCCACGAGGATTCACCCCTCCACTTT,CASSTHEDSPLHF
TRBJ1-2,.,TRBV19,few,TGTGCCAGTAGGCCTAATTTGGACAGCTCCTATGGCTACACCTTC,CASRPNLDSSYGYTF
TRBJ1-1,.,TRBV30,.,TGTGCCTGGAGTGTACGTAGCTTTGAAGCTTTCTTT,CAWSVRSFEAFF
TRBJ2-2,TRBD1,TRBV4-3,.,TGCGCCAGCAGCCAAGAGGGGACAGGGATCACCGGGGAGCTGTTTTTT,CASSQEGTGITGELFF
TRBJ2-1,.,TRBV5-1,few,TGCGCCAGCAGCTTGGCCACTAGAGTCGGCAATGAGCAGTTCTTC,CASSLATRVGNEQFF
TRBJ2-3,.,TRBV28,.,TGTGCCAGCCGAAAATTGGCGGAGACAGCGACAGATACGCAGTATTTT,CASRKLAETATDTQYF
TRBJ2-2,.,TRBV19,.,TGTGCCAGTAGTATAGACAGGATAAAGAACACCGGGGAGCTGTTTTTT,CASSIDRIKNTGELFF
TRBJ2-5,.,TRBV9,.,TGTGCCAGCAGCGTAGCCGGGACACCACAAGAGACCCAGTACTTC,CASSVAGTPQETQYF
TRBJ2-3,.,TRBV5-6,.,TGTGCCAGCAGCTTGGTGGCCGGGGGAGGAAATACGCAGTATTTT,CASSLVAGGGNTQYF
TRBJ2-6,.,TRBV28,.,TGTGCCAGCAGGGGACGACAGGTTGGCTCCTCTGGGGCCAACGTCCTGACTTTC,CASRGRQVGSSGANVLTF
TRBJ2-7,TRBD2,TRBV4-2,.,TGTGCCAGCAGCCAATTCTCGGAAGGAACTAGCGAGTCCTACGAGCAGTACTTC,CASSQFSEGTSESYEQYF
TRBJ2-6,.,TRBV28,.,TGTGCCAGCAGCCCCCTTTTCCGAGGTTATGGGGCCAACGTCCTGACTTTC,CASSPLFRGYGANVLTF
TRBJ2-7,TRBD2,TRBV4-1,.,TGCGCCAGCAGCCTACGGGGGGTAAGCTCCTACGAGCAGTACTTC,CASSLRGVSSYEQYF
TRBJ2-7,.,TRBV10-3,.,TGTGCCATCAACGAACCGGGAGCCCCCGAGCAGTACTTC,CAINEPGAPEQYF
TRBJ2-7,.,TRBV28,.,TGTGCCAGCAGTAAGTGGCTGCAGTACTTC,CASSKWLQYF
TRBJ2-7,TRBD1,TRBV23-1,.,TGCGCCAGCAGTCATTCCCGGGACAGCTTTCTTCCCTACGAGCAGTACTTC,CASSHSRDSFLPYEQYF
TRBJ2-1,TRBD2,TRBV7-2,.,TGTGCCAGCAGCTTTGGGACTAGCGGGAGAGGTACCAATGAGCAGTTCTTC,CASSFGTSGRGTNEQFF